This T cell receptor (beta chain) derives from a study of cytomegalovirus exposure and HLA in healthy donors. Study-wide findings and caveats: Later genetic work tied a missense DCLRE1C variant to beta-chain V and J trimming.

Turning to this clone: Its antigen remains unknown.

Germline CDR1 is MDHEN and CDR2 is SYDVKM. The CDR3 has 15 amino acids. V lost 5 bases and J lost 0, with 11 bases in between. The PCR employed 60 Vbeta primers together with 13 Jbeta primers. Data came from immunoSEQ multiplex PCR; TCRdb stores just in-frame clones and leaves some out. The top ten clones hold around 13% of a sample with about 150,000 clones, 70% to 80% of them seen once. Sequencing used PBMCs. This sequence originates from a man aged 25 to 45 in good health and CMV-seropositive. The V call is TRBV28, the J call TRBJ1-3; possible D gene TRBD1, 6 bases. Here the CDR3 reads CASSTQGPSGNTIYF. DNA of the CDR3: TGTGCCAGCAGTACCCAGGGGCCCTCTGGAAACACCATATATTTT. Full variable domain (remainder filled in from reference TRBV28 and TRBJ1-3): DVKVTQSSRYLVKRTGEKVFLECVQDMDHENMFWYRQDPGLGLRLIYFSYDVKMKEKGDIPEGYSVSREKKERFSLILESASTNQTSMYLCASSTQGPSGNTIYFGEGSWLTVV.